A selection of T cell receptor beta chains follows, all from one sample in a study of regulatory T cells in long-lasting Graves disease. TCRdb called the multiplex PCR reads again in MiXCR, with one record for every CDR3 protein. The data hold about 470,000 distinct CDR3 sequences, with 20% observed a single time. Here the sequenced sample was peripheral blood mononuclear cells (PBMCs), taken when the disease was refractory, from a patient treated with antithyroid drugs. The source is a female donor with Graves disease. Both conserved end residues are part of each CDR3. Fields, in order: V gene, D gene, J gene, clone size, CDR3 DNA, CDR3 protein. D genes are given only for firm matches. Some rows have no size entry. The others give once, few or many, or a class for an expanded clone.

TRBV20-1,.,TRBJ1-1,many,TGCAGTGCTAGAAGCAGGATCCTGAACACTGAAGCTTTCTTT,CSARSRILNTEAFF
TRBV6-1,.,TRBJ1-5,many,TGTGCCAGCAAGGAGGCTCGCAATCAGCCCCAGCATTTT,CASKEARNQPQHF
TRBV2,.,TRBJ1-5,many,TGTGCCAGCAGCGGGGGATCACAGAATCAGCCCCAGCATTTT,CASSGGSQNQPQHF
TRBV12-3/TRBV12-4,TRBD2,TRBJ2-5,few,TGTGCCAGCAGTCCGGGACTAGGAGGAGGAGAGACCCAGTACTTC,CASSPGLGGGETQYF
TRBV6-2/TRBV6-3,TRBD2,TRBJ2-5,.,TGTGCCAGCAGTTACTACGGACTAGCGGGACCTCAAGAGACCCAGTACTTC,CASSYYGLAGPQETQYF
TRBV10-3,.,TRBJ2-7,few,TGTGCCATCAGCCCTACAGGAGAAACTTCCTACGAGCAGTACTTC,CAISPTGETSYEQYF
TRBV29-1,.,TRBJ1-2,.,TGCAGCGTTGAAATACAGGGCTATGGCTACACCTTC,CSVEIQGYGYTF
TRBV4-2,TRBD1,TRBJ1-5,few,TGTGCCAGCAGCCAAGAGACAGGGGCCAGCAATCAGCCCCAGCATTTT,CASSQETGASNQPQHF
TRBV7-6,.,TRBJ2-5,few,TGTGCCAGCAGCTGGAGGACAGCCATACAAGAGACCCAGTACTTC,CASSWRTAIQETQYF
TRBV11-2,TRBD1,TRBJ2-2,many,TGTGCCAGCAGCGAAGGGACAGGGGGAAGAACCGGGGAGCTGTTTTTT,CASSEGTGGRTGELFF
TRBV6-1,TRBD1,TRBJ1-5,few,TGTGCCAGCAGTAAGGGACAGGGGCGCAATCAGCCCCAGCATTTT,CASSKGQGRNQPQHF
TRBV7-8,.,TRBJ2-7,many,TGTGCCAGCAGCTCACACCTCTACGAGCAGTACTTC,CASSSHLYEQYF
TRBV18,.,TRBJ2-7,.,TGTGCCAGCTCACCTCTCGGTGGCGAGCAGTGCTTC,CASSPLGGEQCF
TRBV6-1,TRBD1,TRBJ1-1,many,TGTGCCAGCAGGAGACAGGGGTTTGGCACTGAAGCTTTCTTT,CASRRQGFGTEAFF
TRBV13,.,TRBJ2-1,many,TGTGCCAGCAGCCTAACGCAAACCCGGACGGAAGAGCAGTTCTTC,CASSLTQTRTEEQFF
TRBV27,.,TRBJ1-5,many,TGTGCCAGCAGTCCCCAAAAGACACACAGCAATCAGCCCCAGCATTTT,CASSPQKTHSNQPQHF
TRBV28,TRBD1,TRBJ1-1,many,TGTGCCAGCAGTACGCGGACAGGGGGCACTGAAGCTTTCTTT,CASSTRTGGTEAFF
TRBV7-2,.,TRBJ1-1,many,TGTGCCAGCAGCAAAAATCAGTGGACTGAAGCTTTCTTT,CASSKNQWTEAFF
TRBV29-1,.,TRBJ1-4,many,TGCAGCGTTGTGGCAGCCACGAATGAAAAACTGTTTTTT,CSVVAATNEKLFF
TRBV28,.,TRBJ1-4,many,TGTGCCAGCAGGACGGCTAATGAAAAACTGTTTTTT,CASRTANEKLFF
TRBV9,.,TRBJ1-2,.,TGTGCCAGCATCGGACAGTATGGCTACACCTTC,CASIGQYGYTF
TRBV18,.,TRBJ1-1,.,TGTGCCAGCTCACCAGCCTCGAGACCGGTGAACACTGAAGCTTTCTTT,CASSPASRPVNTEAFF
TRBV19,.,TRBJ2-5,few,TGTGCCAGTAGTATAGGTCAGGGCGAAGAGACCCAGTACTTC,CASSIGQGEETQYF
TRBV9,.,TRBJ2-5,few,TGTGCCAGCAGCGCGGGGACCGTATGGCAGGAGACCCAGTACTTC,CASSAGTVWQETQYF
TRBV28,.,TRBJ2-7,many,TGTGCCAGCAGTTCCTCGGACAGACCCTTGGAGCAGTACTTC,CASSSSDRPLEQYF
TRBV10-1,.,TRBJ2-7,.,TGCGCCAGCTCCCGGGGTTCGGGCACGGACGAGCAGTACTTC,CASSRGSGTDEQYF
TRBV7-3,.,TRBJ2-7,many,TGTGCCAGCAGCTTAACTCGGACCCCTTCCTACGAGCAGTACTTC,CASSLTRTPSYEQYF
TRBV29-1,.,TRBJ1-2,few,TGCAGCGTCGCTATGAACGGAGGCTACACCTTC,CSVAMNGGYTF
TRBV20-1,.,TRBJ2-7,.,TGCAGTGCTAGAAGTCAGGGGATCAACGAGCAGTACTTC,CSARSQGINEQYF
TRBV12-3/TRBV12-4,TRBD1,TRBJ2-3,many,TGTGCCAGCAGTTTAGGTTGGGACAGGGGAACAGATACGCAGTATTTT,CASSLGWDRGTDTQYF
TRBV5-1,.,TRBJ2-5,.,TGCGCCAGCAGGTCAGGGAGCGTGAGAATTCCGTCCAGTCAAGAGACCCAGTACTTC,CASRSGSVRIPSSQETQYF
TRBV30,TRBD2,TRBJ2-5,many,TGTGCCTGGAGTGGGGCTAGCGGCCAAGAGACCCAGTACTTC,CAWSGASGQETQYF
TRBV12-3/TRBV12-4,.,TRBJ2-5,many,TGTGCCAGCAGTTTAGTGGGGACTTCCCAGGAGACCCAGTACTTC,CASSLVGTSQETQYF
TRBV20-1,TRBD1,TRBJ2-7,few,TGCAGTGCGCGCCTCCCGGGACAGGGATCCTACGAGCAGTACTTC,CSARLPGQGSYEQYF
TRBV14,.,TRBJ2-5,many,TGTGCCAGCAGCGACCCCTCAGAAGGGCTGGGGACCCAGTACTTC,CASSDPSEGLGTQYF
TRBV2,.,TRBJ2-3,few,TGTGCCAGCACTCGAAGCACAGATACGCAGTATTTT,CASTRSTDTQYF
TRBV12-3/TRBV12-4,.,TRBJ2-7,many,TGTGCCAGCAGCCCTCGGACAAACGGCGAGCAGTACTTC,CASSPRTNGEQYF
TRBV12-3/TRBV12-4,TRBD2,TRBJ2-3,.,TGTGCCAGCACGGCGGGACTAGCGAGGGATACGCAGTATTTT,CASTAGLARDTQYF
TRBV19,.,TRBJ1-1,many,TGTGCCAGTAGTATTTCCAGGGCGATGGGAAACACTGAAGCTTTCTTT,CASSISRAMGNTEAFF
TRBV7-2,TRBD1,TRBJ1-2,many,TGTGCCAGCAGCGAGACAGGGGTTGCCTATGGCTACACCTTC,CASSETGVAYGYTF
TRBV5-1,.,TRBJ1-1,few,TGCGCCAGCAGCTCGGGACTCAGAGACAAGACTGAAGCTTTCTTT,CASSSGLRDKTEAFF
TRBV10-3,.,TRBJ1-5,.,TGTGCCACCAGCTGGGGTATCAGCAATCAGCCCCAGCATTTT,CATSWGISNQPQHF
TRBV27,.,TRBJ1-5,few,TGTGCCAGCAGACCGACCGGGGGGTCCCAGCATTTT,CASRPTGGSQHF
TRBV12-3/TRBV12-4,.,TRBJ1-1,few,TGTGCCAGCAGCTATGACCGGACTGAAGCTTTCTTT,CASSYDRTEAFF
TRBV2,TRBD2,TRBJ2-7,many,TGTGCCAGCAGTGAAGGGACTAGCGGACTCTACGAGCAGTACTTC,CASSEGTSGLYEQYF
TRBV29-1,.,TRBJ1-2,few,TGCAGCGTTGAACCACATGCGGCCTATGGCTACACCTTC,CSVEPHAAYGYTF
TRBV6-1,.,TRBJ1-5,many,TGTGCCAGCAGTACTATAGACAGTTCCAATCAGCCCCAGCATTTT,CASSTIDSSNQPQHF
TRBV4-3,.,TRBJ2-7,few,TGCGCCAGCAGCCAAGGCTACCGGGACACGAGCTCCTACGAGCAGTACTTC,CASSQGYRDTSSYEQYF
TRBV30,.,TRBJ1-6,.,TGTGCCTGGAGTCCCGGACGACGAAAATCACCCCTCCACTTT,CAWSPGRRKSPLHF
TRBV12-3/TRBV12-4,.,TRBJ2-3,.,TGTGCCAGCAGTGCAGATACAGATACGCAGTATTTT,CASSADTDTQYF
TRBV7-9,.,TRBJ2-7,many,TGTGCCAGCAGCCAAGGACTGACGTACTACGAGCAGTACTTC,CASSQGLTYYEQYF
TRBV15,.,TRBJ2-5,many,TGTGCCACCAGCAGAGATTTGCCAGGGACAGAGACCCAGTACTTC,CATSRDLPGTETQYF
TRBV28,TRBD1,TRBJ1-5,many,TGTGCCAGCAGTGACAGGGTAGTTGGTCAGCCCCAGCATTTT,CASSDRVVGQPQHF
TRBV6-2/TRBV6-3,.,TRBJ2-7,.,TGTGCCAGCAGTTACTCGGCCCATGGGGCCTACGAGCAGTACTTC,CASSYSAHGAYEQYF
TRBV2,.,TRBJ1-5,many,TGTGCCAGCCGCGAAAATCAGCCCCAGCATTTT,CASRENQPQHF
TRBV10-3,TRBD1,TRBJ2-4,many,TGTGCCATCAGTGAGGGACAGGGAAACATTCAGTACTTC,CAISEGQGNIQYF
TRBV6-1,.,TRBJ2-2,few,TGTGCCGAGGGTCAGGGTTCCACCGGGGAGCTGTTTTTT,CAEGQGSTGELFF
TRBV2,.,TRBJ2-7,many,TGTGCCAGCAGTGAAGACTTGACCTACGAGCAGTACTTC,CASSEDLTYEQYF
TRBV7-2,TRBD1,TRBJ2-3,once,TGTGCCAGCAGCTTACAGGGACAGACCACAGATACGCAGTATTTT,CASSLQGQTTDTQYF